This T cell receptor beta chain was identified during a study of blood T cell repertoires in COVID-19. Study as a whole: Samples of COVID-19 (acute and convalescent) were obtained from the United States, Italy and Spain. From T cells, B-cell-depleted T cells, or PBMCs came the material, which was cDNA or gDNA.

In the original analysis: Estimated nucleated cell counts came from reference gene primer amplification. This table comes from immunoSEQ multiplex PCR, and its TCRdb copy is limited to in-frame clones, with some not included. V and J calls and clone size come straight from that table; D and trimming were deduced from the DNA. The repertoire holds more than 65,000 clones, with around 90% as singletons. Germline V gives CDR1 KGHDR, CDR2 SFDVKD. This CDR3 is 15 amino acids long. J gave up 7 bases and V 1 base, and 5 bases lay outside the gene matches. This TCR was recovered from a human donor in a cohort sampled during active COVID-19. The rearrangement links TRBV24-1 to TRBJ1-2; TRBD1 aligns across 10 bases. The sample comprised peripheral blood. The CDR3 loop is CATSDFVGQGSGYTF. CDR3 nucleotide sequence: TGTGCCACCAGTGATTTCGTGGGACAGGGGTCTGGCTACACCTTC.